The count of the clone carrying this TCR beta chain is one. The germline gives CDR1 SGHDN, CDR2 FVKESK. Trimming cost V 1 base and J 6 bases, with 12 bases left between them. The CDR3 spans 14 residues. In the original analysis: Reference gene primers were amplified, and this amplification served to estimate nucleated cell counts. TCRdb's copy holds only in-frame clones and misses some; the assay was immunoSEQ multiplex PCR. V, J and clone size are those of that table, while D and trimming were read from the DNA. This sample yields under 150,000 clones, of which 75% to 90% are seen a single time; 4% to 5.5% belongs to the top ten. The sample belongs to a study of blood T cell repertoires in COVID-19.

Sequenced input: peripheral blood. The chain recombines TRBV14 with TRBJ1-2, with D maybe TRBD1 (5 bases). The TCR originated in a woman between 50 and 59 years old with acute or convalescent COVID-19. CDR3 in amino acids: CASSQAQGWDGYTF. The CDR3 nucleotides are TGTGCCAGCAGCCAAGCTCAGGGATGGGATGGCTACACCTTC. The full variable domain, completed using reference TRBV14 and TRBJ1-2, is EAGVTQFPSHSVIEKGQTVTLRCDPISGHDNLYWYRRVMGKEIKFLLHFVKESKQDESGMPNNRFLAERTGGTYSTLKVQPAELEDSGVYFCASSQAQGWDGYTFGSGTRLTVV.